This paragraph covers one T cell receptor (beta chain) sequence. Its antigen is still unknown. The sample belongs to a study of cytomegalovirus exposure and HLA in healthy donors. Overall study findings and caveats: The majority of TCR sequences were rare, yet some public TCRs appeared in many donors. TCR clusters originating in the first cohort tended to co-occur in the approximately 120 validation repertoires, according to a later analysis. There were some 150 TCR beta chains listed as cytomegalovirus-associated.

This CDR3 has 14 amino acids. Unmatched junction bases numbered 3, after V lost 6 bases and J lost 0 bases. Germline V CDR1 and CDR2: SNHLY, FYNNEI. Measured with immunoSEQ multiplex PCR; TCRdb has only the in-frame clones, and not every one. The table has some 69,000 clones, just over 95% seen once. This TCR derives from a woman under 30 in good health and CMV-seropositive. This chain links TRBV2 with TRBJ2-7; 9 bases line up with TRBD2. Sequenced sample: PBMCs. This chain's CDR3 is CASRTSGSSYEQYF. The CDR3 DNA reads as TGTGCCAGCAGGACTAGCGGCAGCTCCTACGAGCAGTACTTC.